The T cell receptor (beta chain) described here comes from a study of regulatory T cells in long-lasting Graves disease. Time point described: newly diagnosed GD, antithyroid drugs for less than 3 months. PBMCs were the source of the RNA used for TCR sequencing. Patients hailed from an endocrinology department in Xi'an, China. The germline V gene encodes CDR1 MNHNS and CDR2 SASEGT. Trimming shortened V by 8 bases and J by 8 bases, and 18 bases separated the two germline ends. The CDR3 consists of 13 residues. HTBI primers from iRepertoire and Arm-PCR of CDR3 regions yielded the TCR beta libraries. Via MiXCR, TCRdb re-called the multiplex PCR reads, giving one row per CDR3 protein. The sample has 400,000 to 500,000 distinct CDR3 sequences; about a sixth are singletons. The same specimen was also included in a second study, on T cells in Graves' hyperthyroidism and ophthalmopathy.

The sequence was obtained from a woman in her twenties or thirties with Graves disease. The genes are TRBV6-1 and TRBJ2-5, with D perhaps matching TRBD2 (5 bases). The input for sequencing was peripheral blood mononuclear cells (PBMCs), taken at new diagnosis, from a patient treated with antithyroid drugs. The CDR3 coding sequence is TGTGCCAGCTCAGTGTCGGGGTCCGGTACCCAGTACTTC. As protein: CASSVSGSGTQYF.